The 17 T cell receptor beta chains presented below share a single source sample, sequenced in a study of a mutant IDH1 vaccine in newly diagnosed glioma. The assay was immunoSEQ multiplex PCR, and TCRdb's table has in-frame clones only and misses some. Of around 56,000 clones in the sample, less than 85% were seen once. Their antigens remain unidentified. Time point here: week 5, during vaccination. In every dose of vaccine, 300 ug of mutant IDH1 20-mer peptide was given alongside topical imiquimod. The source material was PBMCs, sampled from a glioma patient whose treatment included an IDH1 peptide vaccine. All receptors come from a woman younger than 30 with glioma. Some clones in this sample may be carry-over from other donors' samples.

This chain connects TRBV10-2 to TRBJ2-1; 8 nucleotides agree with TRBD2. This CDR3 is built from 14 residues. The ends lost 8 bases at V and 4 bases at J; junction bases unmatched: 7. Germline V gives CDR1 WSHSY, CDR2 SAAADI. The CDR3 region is CASGPRGGYNEQFF. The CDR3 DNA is TGCGCCAGCGGACCTCGGGGGGGGTACAATGAGCAGTTCTTC.

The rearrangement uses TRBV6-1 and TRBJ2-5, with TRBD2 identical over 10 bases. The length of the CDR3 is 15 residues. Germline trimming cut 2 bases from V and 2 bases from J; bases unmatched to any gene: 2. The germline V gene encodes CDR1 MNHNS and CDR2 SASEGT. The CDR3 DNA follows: TGTGCCAGCAGTGAAATAGCGGGGGGTCAAGAGACCCAGTACTTC. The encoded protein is CASSEIAGGQETQYF.

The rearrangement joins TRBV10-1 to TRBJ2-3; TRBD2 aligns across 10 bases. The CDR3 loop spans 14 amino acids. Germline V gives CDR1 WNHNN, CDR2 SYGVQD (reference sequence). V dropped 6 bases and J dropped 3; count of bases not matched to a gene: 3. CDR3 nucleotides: TGCGCCAGCAGCGGACTAGCGGCTACAGATACGCAGTATTTT. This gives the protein CASSGLAATDTQYF.

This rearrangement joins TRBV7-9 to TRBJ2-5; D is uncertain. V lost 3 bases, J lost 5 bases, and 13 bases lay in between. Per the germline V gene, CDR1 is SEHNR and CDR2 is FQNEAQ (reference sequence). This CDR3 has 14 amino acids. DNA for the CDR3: TGTGCCAGCAGCTTTACGGCTAGTACGGAGACCCAGTACTTC. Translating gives CASSFTASTETQYF.

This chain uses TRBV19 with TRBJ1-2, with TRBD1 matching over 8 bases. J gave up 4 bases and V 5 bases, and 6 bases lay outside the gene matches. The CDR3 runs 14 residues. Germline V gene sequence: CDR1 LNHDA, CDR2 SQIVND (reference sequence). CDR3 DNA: TGTGCCAGTAGTCAACAGGGGGGTGGCTATGGCTACACCTTC. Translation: CASSQQGGGYGYTF.

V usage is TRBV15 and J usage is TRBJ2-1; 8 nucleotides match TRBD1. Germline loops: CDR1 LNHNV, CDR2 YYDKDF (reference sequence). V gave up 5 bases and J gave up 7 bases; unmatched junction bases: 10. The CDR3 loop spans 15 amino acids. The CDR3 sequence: CATSAGPDRANEQFF. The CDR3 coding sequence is TGTGCCACCAGCGCGGGACCGGACAGGGCAAATGAGCAGTTCTTC.

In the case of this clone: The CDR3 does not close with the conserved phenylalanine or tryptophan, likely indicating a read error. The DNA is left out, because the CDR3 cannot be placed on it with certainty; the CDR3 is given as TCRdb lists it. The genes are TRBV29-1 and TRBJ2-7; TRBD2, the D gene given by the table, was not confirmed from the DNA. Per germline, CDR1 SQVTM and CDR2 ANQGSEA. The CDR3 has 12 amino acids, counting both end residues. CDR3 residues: CSVEVTSGRHSI.

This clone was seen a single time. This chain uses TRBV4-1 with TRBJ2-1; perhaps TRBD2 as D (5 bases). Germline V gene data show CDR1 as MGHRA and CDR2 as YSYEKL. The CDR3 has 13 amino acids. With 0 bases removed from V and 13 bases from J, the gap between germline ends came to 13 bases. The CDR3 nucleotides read TGCGCCAGCAGCCAAGATCTAGCTGATGGACAGTTCTTC. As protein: CASSQDLADGQFF.

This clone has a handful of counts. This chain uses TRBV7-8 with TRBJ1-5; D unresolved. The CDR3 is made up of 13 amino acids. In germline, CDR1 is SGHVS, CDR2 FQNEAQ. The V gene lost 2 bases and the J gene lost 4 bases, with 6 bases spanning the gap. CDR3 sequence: CASSLKRNQPQHF. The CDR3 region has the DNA TGTGCCAGCAGCTTAAAACGTAATCAGCCCCAGCATTTT.

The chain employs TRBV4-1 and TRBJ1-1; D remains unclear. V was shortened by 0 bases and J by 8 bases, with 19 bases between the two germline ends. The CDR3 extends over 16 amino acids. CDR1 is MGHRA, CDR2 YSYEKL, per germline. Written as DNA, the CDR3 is TGCGCCAGCAGCCAAGATCTTGGGCAGGTCAGGATGGAAGCTTTCTTT. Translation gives CASSQDLGQVRMEAFF.

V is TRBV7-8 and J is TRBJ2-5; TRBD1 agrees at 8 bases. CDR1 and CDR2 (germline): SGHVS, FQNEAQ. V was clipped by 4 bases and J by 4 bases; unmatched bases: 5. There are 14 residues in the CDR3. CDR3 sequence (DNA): TGTGCCAGCAGCTCCAGGACAGGGTCAGAGACCCAGTACTTC. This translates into CASSSRTGSETQYF.

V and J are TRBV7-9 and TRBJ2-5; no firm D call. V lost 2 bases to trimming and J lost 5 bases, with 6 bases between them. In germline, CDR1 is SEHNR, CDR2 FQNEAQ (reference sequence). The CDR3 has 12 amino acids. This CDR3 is CASSLPPETQYF. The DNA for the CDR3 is TGTGCCAGCAGCTTACCCCCGGAGACCCAGTACTTC.

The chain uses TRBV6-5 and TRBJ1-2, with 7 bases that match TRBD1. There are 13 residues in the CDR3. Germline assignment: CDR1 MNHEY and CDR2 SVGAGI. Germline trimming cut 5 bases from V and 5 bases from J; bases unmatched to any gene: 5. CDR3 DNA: TGTGCCAGCAGTCAGGACAGGCTGTATGGCTACACCTTC. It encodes CASSQDRLYGYTF.

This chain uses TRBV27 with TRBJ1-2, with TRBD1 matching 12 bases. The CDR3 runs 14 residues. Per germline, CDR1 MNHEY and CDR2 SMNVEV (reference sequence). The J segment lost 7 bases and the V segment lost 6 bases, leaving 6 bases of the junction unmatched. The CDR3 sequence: CASRGTGGYGGYTF. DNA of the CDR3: TGTGCCAGCAGGGGGACAGGGGGCTATGGTGGCTACACCTTC.

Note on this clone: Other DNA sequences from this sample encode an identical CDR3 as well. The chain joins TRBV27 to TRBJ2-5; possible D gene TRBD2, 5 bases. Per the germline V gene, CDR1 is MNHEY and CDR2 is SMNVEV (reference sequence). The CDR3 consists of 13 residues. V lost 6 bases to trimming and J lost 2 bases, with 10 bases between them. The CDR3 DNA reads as TGTGCCAGCAGCCTTGGGAGACAAGAGACCCAGTACTTC. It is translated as CASSLGRQETQYF.

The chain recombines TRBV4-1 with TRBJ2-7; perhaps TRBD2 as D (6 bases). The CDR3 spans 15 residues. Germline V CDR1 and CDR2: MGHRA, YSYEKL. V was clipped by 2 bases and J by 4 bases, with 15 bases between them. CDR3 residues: CASSQRGKGRYEQYF. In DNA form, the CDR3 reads TGCGCCAGCAGCCAACGGGGGAAGGGGAGGTACGAGCAGTACTTC.

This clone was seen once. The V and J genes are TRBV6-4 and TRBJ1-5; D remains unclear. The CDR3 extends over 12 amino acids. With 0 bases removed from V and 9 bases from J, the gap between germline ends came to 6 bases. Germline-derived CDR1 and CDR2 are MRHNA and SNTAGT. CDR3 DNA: TGTGCCAGCAGTGACTCAGAGGGGCCCCAGCATTTT. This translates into CASSDSEGPQHF.